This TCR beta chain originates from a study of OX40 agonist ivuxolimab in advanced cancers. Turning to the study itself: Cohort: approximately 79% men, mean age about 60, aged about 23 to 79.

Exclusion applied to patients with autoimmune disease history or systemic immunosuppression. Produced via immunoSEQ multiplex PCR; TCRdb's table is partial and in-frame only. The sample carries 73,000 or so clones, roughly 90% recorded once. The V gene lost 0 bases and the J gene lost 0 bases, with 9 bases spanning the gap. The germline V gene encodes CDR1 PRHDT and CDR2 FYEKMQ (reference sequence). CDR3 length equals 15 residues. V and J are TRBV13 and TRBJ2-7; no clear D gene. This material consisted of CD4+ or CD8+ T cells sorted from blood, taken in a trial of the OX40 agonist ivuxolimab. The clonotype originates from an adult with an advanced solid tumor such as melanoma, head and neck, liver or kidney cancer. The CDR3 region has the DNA TGTGCCAGCAGCTTAGGCCCGGGCAGCTCCTACGAGCAGTACTTC. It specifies CASSLGPGSSYEQYF.